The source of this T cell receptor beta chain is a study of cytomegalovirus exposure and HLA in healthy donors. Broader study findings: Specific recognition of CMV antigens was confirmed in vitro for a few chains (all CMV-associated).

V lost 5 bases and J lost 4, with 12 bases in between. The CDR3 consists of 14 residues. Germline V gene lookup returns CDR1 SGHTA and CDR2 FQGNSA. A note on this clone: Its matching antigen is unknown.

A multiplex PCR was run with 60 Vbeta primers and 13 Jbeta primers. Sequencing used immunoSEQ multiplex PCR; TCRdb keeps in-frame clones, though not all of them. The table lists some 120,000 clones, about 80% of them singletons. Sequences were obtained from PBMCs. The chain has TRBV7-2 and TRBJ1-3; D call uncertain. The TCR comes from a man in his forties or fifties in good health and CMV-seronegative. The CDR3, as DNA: TGTGCCAGCAGCAAAGCACCTCAAGGAAACACCATATATTTT. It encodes CASSKAPQGNTIYF.